This passage covers 10 T cell receptor beta chains from one sample sequenced in a study of T cell responses to AZD1222 COVID-19 vaccine (dated by TCRdb to the early 2020s). The time point label here, explained by the study, means: baseline before first vaccination. Sample treatment or condition, as interpreted from the label and publication: meningococcal conjugate vaccine given as trial control. Library preparation was by the immunoSEQ multiplex PCR assay. Sourced from immuneACCESS, this table was stored by TCRdb with only in-frame sequences that have V and J called. A share of the clones is absent; for the studies checked, an unresolved V gene accounts for under half, and the remainder has no known explanation. Within this sample are around 130,000 clones, with 88% of them counted one time only. Of the sample, roughly a sixth is held by the ten largest clones. The sample was peripheral blood, taken on day 0 of MenACWY control vaccination. The receptors were gathered from an adult in good health.

The CDR3 coding sequence is TGTGCCAGTAGTATTCTCGGACCGGGGAGCTCCTACGAGCAGTACTTC. Amino acid sequence: CASSILGPGSSYEQYF. V gene TRBV19 combines with J gene TRBJ2-7; tentative D call: TRBD2 (5 bases). CDR3 size: 16 residues. CDR1 and CDR2 from the germline V gene are LNHDA and SQIVND (reference sequence). Deletions cut 3 bases from V and 0 bases from J, with 15 bases between.

This chain links TRBV27 with TRBJ2-6; TRBD1 is a possible D gene (6 bases). Trimming pared 4 bases from V and 3 bases from J, leaving 19 bases between. Looked up from germline, CDR1 is MNHEY and CDR2 is SMNVEV (reference sequence). The CDR3 has 18 amino acids. The CDR3 DNA reads TGTGCCAGCAGTTCCCTGCGAACAGGGATTAGTGGGGCCAACGTCCTGACTTTC. Its protein product is CASSSLRTGISGANVLTF.

The chain combines TRBV20-1 with TRBJ2-2, with TRBD2 as a possible D gene (6 bases). This CDR3 contains 13 residues. Germline values: CDR1 DFQATT, CDR2 SNEGSKA (reference sequence). Trimming took 3 bases from V and 5 from J, leaving 10 bases between them. The CDR3 here is CSASTRETGELFF. DNA for the CDR3: TGCAGTGCTAGTACCCGGGAGACCGGGGAGCTGTTTTTT.

The chain employs TRBV19 and TRBJ2-2; TRBD1 is a possible D gene (5 bases). Germline V CDR1 and CDR2: LNHDA, SQIVND (reference sequence). The CDR3 runs 16 residues. V was clipped by 2 bases and J by 1 base, with 11 bases between them. DNA for the CDR3: TGTGCCAGTAGTATATGGGGCCAGGGGAACACCGGGGAGCTGTTTTTT. Translation gives CASSIWGQGNTGELFF.

The chain employs TRBV5-1 and TRBJ2-5; D gene uncertain. Per germline, CDR1 SGHRS and CDR2 YFSETQ. Between the trimmed V and J ends, which lost 2 bases and 5 bases, there was a span of 19 bases. This CDR3 has 16 residues. In DNA, the CDR3 is TGCGCCAGCAGCTTACGCGTTGGACCGCCGCTGGAGACCCAGTACTTC. As protein: CASSLRVGPPLETQYF.

The CDR3 region has the DNA TGCAGCGTTCGGGGGGCTGGAAAAAGCACCGGGGAGCTGTTTTTT. This encodes CSVRGAGKSTGELFF. This chain joins TRBV29-1 and TRBJ2-2, with TRBD2 as a possible D gene (7 bases). CDR3 length: 15 amino acids. The germline V gene encodes CDR1 SQVTM and CDR2 ANQGSEA. Trimming removed 5 bases from V and 4 bases from J, with 17 bases in between.

The rearrangement joins TRBV7-9 to TRBJ2-7; D is possibly TRBD1 (5 bases). V was pared by 5 bases and J by 0 bases, with 17 bases between. The germline CDR1 and CDR2 sequences are SEHNR and FQNEAQ (reference sequence). The length of the CDR3 is 16 residues. The CDR3 loop is CASSDPGWGRSYEQYF. The CDR3, as DNA: TGTGCCAGCAGCGATCCTGGGTGGGGCCGCTCCTACGAGCAGTACTTC.

CDR3 nucleotide sequence: TGCGCCAGCAGTCGGAGCGGGATAAAAGGGGAGCTGTTTTTT. Encoded protein: CASSRSGIKGELFF. The chain links TRBV10-1 to TRBJ2-2, with 7 bases identical to TRBD2. CDR3 length equals 14 residues. V gave up 5 bases and J gave up 8 bases; unmatched junction bases: 8. Per the germline V gene, CDR1 is WNHNN and CDR2 is SYGVQD (reference sequence).

The chain combines TRBV12-1 with TRBJ2-3; the table's D call, TRBD2, has no DNA check behind it. TRBV12-1 corresponds to a pseudogene. The CDR3 is 12 amino acids. The CDR3 sequence is CASPQREGTQYF. CDR3 bases: TGTGCCAGCCCGCAGCGCGAAGGTACGCAGTATTTT.

The CDR3 DNA follows: TGTGCCAGCAGCTTAGGACAGGGGGCATCTGGAAACACCATATATTTT. The encoded protein is CASSLGQGASGNTIYF. This rearrangement joins TRBV7-4 to TRBJ1-3; 10 positions match TRBD1. Germline V CDR1 and CDR2: SGHVT, SQSDAQ. With V trimmed by 1 base and J by 1 base, 1 base remained unmatched. The CDR3 runs to 16 residues.